This T cell receptor (beta chain) was documented in a study of technical replicates of blood from a handful of donors. Method: immunoSEQ multiplex PCR; TCRdb's copy keeps in-frame clones and lacks some. In the table there are about 56,000 clones, 90% to 95% of which are singletons. Germline lookup yields CDR1 SGHVS and CDR2 FQNEAQ. V shed 5 bases and J shed 2 bases, with 14 bases lying between them. The CDR3 extends over 15 amino acids. The genes are TRBV7-8 and TRBJ2-3; tentative D call: TRBD2 (7 bases). The receptor's source is a human donor in good health. Some clones in this sample may be carry-over from other donors' samples. The sequenced sample was PBMCs. The CDR3: CASSPGGLYTDTQYF. CDR3 nucleotide sequence: TGTGCCAGCAGCCCGGGGGGCCTCTACACAGATACGCAGTATTTT.